One and the same sample provided the 6 T cell receptor beta chains below, sequenced in a study of T cells after yellow fever vaccination (dated by TCRdb to about 2019). Libraries were prepared through 5' RACE. Sequencing took place on an Illumina HiSeq 2500. The public reads were quality trimmed at Q25 with fastp and then assembled into clones with MiXCR by TCRdb, keeping productive beta chains. Rows merge per CDR3 protein into single entries with the most common DNA and genes. The table for this sample lists 360,000 or so distinct CDR3 sequences; about 9.9% of them were counted only once. The ten biggest clones cover 15% to 20% of the sample. This sample's treatment or condition label indicates: live attenuated yellow fever vaccine strain. The sample consisted of PBMCs, taken on the day of the first yellow fever vaccination. The receptor set was obtained from a man aged 18-30 years who received the YFV17D yellow fever vaccine.

The chain carries TRBV4-1 and TRBJ2-5; 9 nucleotides match TRBD1. The CDR3 runs 16 residues. Germline V gene sequence: CDR1 MGHRA, CDR2 YSYEKL. V was pared by 1 base and J by 4 bases, with 7 bases of the junction left unmatched. CDR3 region: CASSQGERTGAETQYF. CDR3 nucleotides: TGCGCCAGCAGCCAAGGCGAAAGGACAGGGGCAGAGACCCAGTACTTC.

This clonotype appeared a few times. The chain has TRBV29-1 and TRBJ2-5; a weak D match, TRBD2 (7 bases). CDR3 length: 16 residues. CDR1 is SQVTM, CDR2 ANQGSEA, per germline. V was trimmed by 3 bases and J by 4 bases, leaving 21 bases between them. The CDR3 loop reads CSVDPPHMRGGETQYF. In DNA form, the CDR3 reads TGCAGCGTTGATCCCCCGCATATGAGGGGGGGAGAGACCCAGTACTTC.

The sample holds many counts of this clonotype. The chain combines TRBV4-1 with TRBJ2-7; D gene uncertain. The V end was cut by 1 base, the J end by 3 bases, with 13 bases between. There are 15 residues in the CDR3. CDR1 and CDR2 (germline): MGHRA, YSYEKL. The CDR3 DNA follows: TGCGCCAGCAGCCAAGTATGGCTACCTGGCTACGAGCAGTACTTC. It yields the protein CASSQVWLPGYEQYF.

In this sample, this clonotype turned up a few times. V gene TRBV2 combines with J gene TRBJ1-2; possibly TRBD1 for D (5 bases). The CDR3 contains 14 residues. V dropped 6 bases and J dropped 6 bases, with 17 bases sitting between them. Germline V gene data show CDR1 as SNHLY and CDR2 as FYNNEI. The CDR3 nucleotides are TGTGCCAGCAGCTATGGGGCAGTGGGTGATGGCTACACCTTC. Translated: CASSYGAVGDGYTF.

The chain is built from TRBV4-2 and TRBJ1-6; tentatively, D is TRBD1 (6 bases). V was shortened by 1 base and J by 13 bases, with 20 bases between the two germline ends. There are 16 residues in the CDR3. Germline V gives CDR1 LGHNA, CDR2 YNFKEQ. The CDR3 loop is CASSQVSSRDTVPLHF. Written as DNA, the CDR3 is TGTGCCAGCAGCCAAGTTAGCTCACGGGACACCGTCCCCCTCCACTTT.

This clonotype was detected only a few times. The chain links TRBV5-1 to TRBJ2-1; TRBD1 matches 8 bases. Germline V gene lookup returns CDR1 SGHRS and CDR2 YFSETQ. The CDR3 consists of 13 residues. V shed 3 bases, J shed 8 bases, and the junction held 4 bases outside the gene matches. CDR3 loop: CASSSTGVHEQFF. The CDR3 DNA reads TGCGCCAGCAGCTCGACAGGGGTTCATGAGCAGTTCTTC.